This TCR beta chain originates from a study of blood T cells in healthy people across ages. The authors isolated at least 7 million PBMCs per sample. The use of a sample-barcoded 5' primer and a J-beta primer mix characterized a second PCR of 7 to 11 cycles. TCRdb analysed the 5' RACE reads with MiXCR anew, one entry per CDR3 protein. The sample lists around 940,000 distinct CDR3 sequences; 51% were seen once. This TCR was recovered from a woman in her sixties in good health. Specimen: blood.

In nucleotides, the CDR3 is TGTGCCTGGGATCGGACGTTTCTCAGTGAGCAGTTCTTC. It translates to CAWDRTFLSEQFF. The rearrangement uses TRBV30 and TRBJ2-1, with D uncertain. Trimming stripped 5 bases from V and 9 bases from J, with 17 bases between. The CDR3 consists of 13 residues. Looked up from germline, CDR1 is GTSNPN and CDR2 is SVGIG (reference sequence).